Listed below are T cell receptor beta chains from one sample, sequenced in a study of T cells after yellow fever vaccination. TCRdb processed the 5' RACE reads anew with MiXCR; each CDR3 protein has one entry. The data contain 45,000 to 75,000 distinct CDR3 sequences, approximately 5.7% of them singletons. The material was PBMCs, either bulk or a sorted T-cell subset (CD4+, CD8+, memory, or dextramer-sorted; not recorded which), obtained on the day of the yellow fever booster vaccination. These receptors all stem from a man aged 18 to 30 who received the YFV17D yellow fever vaccine. CDR3s include the opening cysteine and the closing phenylalanine or tryptophan. The D gene is left open where the match is weak. Size tells how often a clone was seen (once, few, many) or the class of an expanded clone, and some rows leave it out.

TRBV5-6	-	many	TRBJ2-1	CASSLELESVEQFF	TGTGCCAGCAGCTTGGAGCTGGAATCGGTTGAGCAGTTCTTC
TRBV7-9	TRBD1	many	TRBJ2-1	CASSSWTGWSGVTHNEQFF	TGTGCCAGCAGCTCATGGACAGGGTGGTCCGGCGTAACCCACAATGAGCAGTTCTTC
TRBV5-1	-	few	TRBJ2-3	CASSLAGADTQYF	TGCGCCAGCAGCTTGGCCGGGGCCGATACGCAGTATTTT
TRBV28	-	few	TRBJ1-5	CASDFTNQPQHF	TGTGCCAGCGATTTTACGAATCAGCCCCAGCATTTT
TRBV5-5	-	many	TRBJ2-5	CASSLRGRETQYF	TGTGCCAGCAGCTTGAGGGGCCGAGAGACCCAGTACTTC
TRBV29-1	TRBD1	-	TRBJ2-7	CSVTGGEQYF	TGCAGCGTTACAGGGGGCGAGCAGTACTTC
TRBV7-3	TRBD2	many	TRBJ2-1	CASRTSGGYGNEQFF	TGTGCCAGCAGAACCAGCGGGGGGTACGGCAATGAGCAGTTCTTC
TRBV7-3	-	many	TRBJ2-6	CASSLSLGRVPSGANVLTF	TGTGCCAGCAGCTTATCCTTAGGAAGGGTACCCTCTGGGGCCAACGTCCTGACTTTC
TRBV7-3	-	many	TRBJ2-2	CASSTDPTGELFF	TGTGCCAGCAGCACCGATCCTACCGGGGAGCTGTTTTTT
TRBV4-1	-	many	TRBJ2-2	CASSQDPSAVNTGELFF	TGCGCCAGCAGCCAAGATCCTAGTGCCGTTAACACCGGGGAGCTGTTTTTT
TRBV7-6	TRBD1	many	TRBJ2-7	CASRDRGYEQYF	TGTGCCAGCAGGGACAGGGGATACGAGCAGTACTTC
TRBV19	-	few	TRBJ1-1	CASMGVNTEAFF	TGTGCCAGTATGGGGGTGAACACTGAAGCTTTCTTT
TRBV12-3/TRBV12-4	-	many	TRBJ1-2	CASRPAEDRGYTF	TGTGCCAGCAGGCCTGCAGAAGACCGTGGCTACACCTTC
TRBV7-2	TRBD1	-	TRBJ2-3	CASSHRDRSDTQYF	TGTGCCAGCAGCCACCGGGACAGGTCGGATACGCAGTATTTT
TRBV28	-	many	TRBJ1-5	CASRYGTSRDQPQHF	TGTGCCAGCAGATATGGGACTTCCAGGGATCAGCCCCAGCATTTT
TRBV29-1	-	few	TRBJ2-7	CSVGSDRRYEQYF	TGCAGCGTAGGGTCGGACCGCCGATACGAGCAGTACTTC
TRBV5-1	TRBD2	-	TRBJ2-1	CASNSFLTSGGVPYNEQFF	TGCGCCAGCAACAGTTTTCTGACTAGCGGGGGTGTCCCCTACAATGAGCAGTTCTTC
TRBV10-1	-	many	TRBJ2-7	CASSGGFEQYF	TGCGCCAGCAGTGGTGGGTTCGAGCAGTACTTC
TRBV12-3/TRBV12-4	-	many	TRBJ2-1	CASSLVFWGRGRNEQFF	TGTGCCAGCAGTTTAGTTTTTTGGGGGCGCGGACGCAATGAGCAGTTCTTC
TRBV4-1	-	-	TRBJ1-1	CASSQVGAETEAFF	TGCGCCAGCAGCCAAGTTGGGGCTGAAACTGAAGCTTTCTTT
TRBV4-3	-	many	TRBJ2-1	CASSQDGADYNEQFF	TGCGCCAGCAGCCAAGATGGGGCAGACTACAATGAGCAGTTCTTC
TRBV2	-	-	TRBJ2-1	CASSWDTYNEQFF	TGTGCCAGCAGCTGGGACACCTACAATGAGCAGTTCTTC
TRBV7-9	-	many	TRBJ2-3	CASSFQGSSEADTQYF	TGTGCCAGCAGCTTTCAGGGGTCCTCCGAGGCGGATACGCAGTATTTT
TRBV27	-	-	TRBJ2-7	CASSLSFGRVTHEQYF	TGTGCCAGCAGTTTATCGTTTGGCAGGGTCACCCACGAGCAGTACTTC
TRBV13	TRBD1	few	TRBJ2-2	CASRPNADRGDTGELFF	TGTGCCAGCAGGCCTAACGCGGACAGGGGTGACACCGGGGAGCTGTTTTTT
TRBV4-3	-	few	TRBJ1-4	CASSQDSGQNEKLFF	TGCGCCAGCAGCCAAGATTCCGGACAGAATGAAAAACTGTTTTTT
TRBV6-5	-	many	TRBJ2-7	CASGAASYEQYF	TGTGCCAGCGGTGCAGCCTCCTACGAGCAGTACTTC
TRBV10-3	TRBD1	-	TRBJ1-4	CAISADRENEKLFF	TGTGCCATCAGTGCGGACAGGGAAAATGAAAAACTGTTTTTT
TRBV9	TRBD2	few	TRBJ2-3	CASSPLSGEVITQYF	TGTGCCAGCAGCCCCCTCAGCGGGGAGGTCATTACGCAGTATTTT
TRBV12-3/TRBV12-4	-	many	TRBJ1-5	CASSLTGGNQPQHF	TGTGCCAGCAGTTTGACCGGGGGCAATCAGCCCCAGCATTTT
TRBV29-1	TRBD1	-	TRBJ2-1	CSAAPGTGAWEQFF	TGCAGCGCCGCCCCGGGGACAGGGGCGTGGGAGCAGTTCTTC
TRBV4-3	-	many	TRBJ2-2	CASSPLAGNTGELFF	TGCGCCAGCAGCCCCCTGGCGGGTAACACCGGGGAGCTGTTTTTT